The 27 T cell receptor beta chains below all came from one sample that was sequenced in a study of blood T cell repertoires in COVID-19. The table came from immunoSEQ multiplex PCR; TCRdb's copy has only in-frame clones and leaves some out. The sample yields some 270,000 clones, roughly 81% seen once. Sequencing was performed on PBMCs or T cells enriched from blood (not recorded which). These receptors were obtained from a woman between 50 and 59 years old who had been exposed to COVID-19.

This chain connects TRBV29-1 to TRBJ2-3; TRBD1 might be the D (5 bases). This CDR3 region has 11 residues. Germline V gives CDR1 SQVTM, CDR2 ANQGSEA. Trimming left V 3 bases short and J 7 bases short, with 8 bases between. CDR3 amino acids: CSVESGYTQYF. The CDR3 coding sequence is TGCAGCGTTGAGTCAGGGTATACGCAGTATTTT.

The chain joins TRBV5-1 to TRBJ2-6; D is ambiguous. V lost 0 bases and J lost 3, with 7 bases in between. CDR1 and CDR2 (germline): SGHRS, YFSETQ. The CDR3 sequence is 15 residues long. CDR3 DNA: TGCGCCAGCAGCTTGGAAGCTCTTGGGGCCAACGTCCTGACTTTC. This codes for CASSLEALGANVLTF.

J is TRBJ2-5 and V is TRBV2; D possibly corresponds to TRBD2 (5 bases). V was shortened by 1 base and J by 1 base, with 19 bases between the two germline ends. Germline CDR1 is SNHLY and CDR2 is FYNNEI. CDR3 length: 18 amino acids. The CDR3 region has the DNA TGTGCCAGCAGTGAAGAGTGGGCGCCTAGCCGCGCCCAAGAGACCCAGTACTTC. This gives the protein CASSEEWAPSRAQETQYF.

The J gene is TRBJ2-1, the V gene TRBV27, with TRBD1 matching over 10 bases. CDR3 length: 14 residues. Germline trimming cut 3 bases from V and 7 bases from J; bases unmatched to any gene: 3. CDR1 and CDR2 from the germline V gene are MNHEY and SMNVEV (reference sequence). The CDR3 nucleotides read TGTGCCAGCAGTTTGGACAGGGGGAGGAATGAGCAGTTCTTC. Protein: CASSLDRGRNEQFF.

The chain couples TRBV2 to TRBJ2-6; no definite D call. This CDR3 is 14 amino acids long. Germline V CDR1 and CDR2: SNHLY, FYNNEI. V lost 8 bases and J 1 base, leaving 9 bases between the germline ends. CDR3 nucleotides: TGTGCCAGCGGCCAGATGTCTGGGGCCAACGTCCTGACTTTC. Protein product: CASGQMSGANVLTF.

This clone has only a few counts. The chain has TRBV30 and TRBJ1-6, with TRBD1 identical over 9 bases. CDR1 and CDR2 from the germline V gene are GTSNPN and SVGIG (reference sequence). V shed 3 bases, J shed 6 bases, and the junction held 6 bases outside the gene matches. This CDR3 region has 15 residues. In DNA form, the CDR3 reads TGTGCCTGGAGCACCGGGACAGGGCGTAATTCACCCCTCCACTTT. It is translated as CAWSTGTGRNSPLHF.

This clone was seen a single time. V is TRBV29-1 and J is TRBJ2-3; D gene ambiguous. This CDR3 spans 12 amino acids. V lost 7 bases, J lost 0 bases, and 8 bases lay in between. Per germline, CDR1 SQVTM and CDR2 ANQGSEA. The CDR3 spells CSGGSSTDTQYF. CDR3 DNA: TGCAGCGGGGGTTCTAGCACAGATACGCAGTATTTT.

The V and J genes are TRBV11-3 and TRBJ2-3, with TRBD2 matching over 9 bases. The CDR3 is 16 amino acids. The V segment lost 1 base and the J segment 4 bases; nucleotides outside the gene matches: 6. Germline V CDR1 and CDR2: SGHNT, YENEEA. The CDR3 reads CASSLGPGLAADTQYF. Written as DNA, the CDR3 is TGTGCCAGCAGCTTAGGCCCGGGACTAGCCGCAGATACGCAGTATTTT. The whole variable domain, filled in from reference TRBV11-3 and TRBJ2-3, reads EAGVVQSPRYKIIEKKQPVAFWCNPISGHNTLYWYLQNLGQGPELLIRYENEEAVDDSQLPKDRFSAERLKGVDSTLKIQPAELGDSAVYLCASSLGPGLAADTQYFGPGTRLTVL.

This clone was counted only a few times. The gene calls are TRBV19 and TRBJ2-1, with D perhaps matching TRBD2 (6 bases). CDR1 is LNHDA and CDR2 is SQIVND in the germline V gene (reference sequence). V was pared by 8 bases and J by 0 bases, with 11 bases between. The CDR3 covers 14 residues. CDR3 sequence (DNA): TGTGCCAGTCGGGGGACCAGCTCCTACAATGAGCAGTTCTTC. Its translation is CASRGTSSYNEQFF.

The chain combines TRBV3-1 (or the pseudogene TRBV3-2) with TRBJ1-6, with D tentatively TRBD1 (6 bases). The germline V gene encodes CDR1 LGHDT and CDR2 YNNKEL (reference sequence). The ends were cut back, 1 base at V and 9 bases at J, with 16 bases in the middle. The CDR3 consists of 16 residues. The CDR3 DNA sequence: TGTGCCAGCAGCCAAGGTCTACAGGGTACGGGTTCACCCCTCCACTTT. Translated: CASSQGLQGTGSPLHF.

In this sample, this clone turned up once. J is TRBJ1-3 and V is TRBV11-2, with 7 bases aligning to TRBD1. J gave up 8 bases and V 5 bases, and 12 bases lay outside the gene matches. This CDR3 has 15 amino acids. Per germline, CDR1 SGHAT and CDR2 FQNNGV. The CDR3 protein is CASSQGWDSGYTIYF. CDR3 coding DNA: TGTGCCAGCAGCCAAGGATGGGACAGCGGCTACACCATATATTTT.

The sample holds one count of this clone. The genes are TRBV3-1 (or the pseudogene TRBV3-2) and TRBJ2-7; 7 nucleotides agree with TRBD1. The V segment lost 3 bases and the J segment 6 bases; nucleotides outside the gene matches: 8. The CDR3 runs to 14 residues. Germline CDR1 LGHDT, CDR2 YNNKEL (reference sequence). The CDR3 protein is CASSHRGLSGEQYF. In DNA, the CDR3 is TGTGCCAGCAGCCATAGGGGGCTTTCAGGCGAGCAGTACTTC.

V is TRBV3-1 (or the pseudogene TRBV3-2) and J is TRBJ1-3, with D possibly matching TRBD1 (5 bases). CDR1 is LGHDT and CDR2 is YNNKEL in the germline V gene (reference sequence). V shed 4 bases and J shed 5 bases, with 15 bases lying between them. The CDR3 covers 15 residues. The CDR3, as DNA: TGTGCCAGCAGCCCGGGACTCCTCAGGAGAAACACCATATATTTT. Translation: CASSPGLLRRNTIYF.

The chain employs TRBV7-3 and TRBJ2-3, with 9 positions matching TRBD1. There are 15 residues in the CDR3. Germline CDR1 is SGHTA and CDR2 is FQGTGA. The trim removed 5 bases at V and 4 bases at J, leaving 7 bases unmatched. The CDR3 coding sequence is TGTGCCAGCAGCCAGACAGGGGGGAAGGCAGATACGCAGTATTTT. It specifies CASSQTGGKADTQYF.

V is TRBV10-3 and J is TRBJ1-4, with D uncertain. CDR1 and CDR2 (germline): ENHRY, SYGVKD. Trimming took 3 bases from V and 8 from J, leaving 13 bases between them. The length of the CDR3 is 14 residues. CDR3 bases: TGTGCCATCAGTGAAAGTATCCGAGGGGAAAAACTGTTTTTT. Translating it yields CAISESIRGEKLFF.

The rearrangement joins TRBV3-1 (or the pseudogene TRBV3-2) to TRBJ2-7; 7 bases are shared with TRBD1. This CDR3 is built from 14 residues. Germline assignment: CDR1 LGHDT and CDR2 YNNKEL (reference sequence). V shed 3 bases, J shed 4 bases, and the junction held 6 bases outside the gene matches. CDR3: CASSQPGGTYEQYF. For the CDR3, the DNA is TGTGCCAGCAGCCAGCCAGGGGGAACATACGAGCAGTACTTC.

This clone has just one count. This chain connects TRBV12-3 or TRBV12-4 to TRBJ1-3; D ambiguous. The CDR3 runs 13 residues. V was cut by 1 base and J by 6 bases, with 7 bases left in between. The CDR3: CASSLGQKNTIYF. CDR3 in DNA: TGTGCCAGCAGTTTAGGTCAGAAAAACACCATATATTTT.

This chain uses TRBV12-5 with TRBJ1-5; D not certain. V was trimmed by 5 bases and J by 7 bases, leaving 21 bases between them. The V gene's germline CDR1 is LGHNT and CDR2 FRNRAP. CDR3 length: 16 residues. CDR3 residues: CASGISTLKGGQPQHF. The CDR3 DNA follows: TGTGCTAGTGGTATATCGACCCTAAAAGGAGGACAGCCCCAGCATTTT. The complete variable domain, with remaining parts taken from reference TRBV12-5 and TRBJ1-5, reads DARVTQTPRHKVTEMGQEVTMRCQPILGHNTVFWYRQTMMQGLELLAYFRNRAPLDDSGMPKDRFSAEMPDATLATLKIQPSEPRDSAVYFCASGISTLKGGQPQHFGDGTRLSIL.

The chain recombines TRBV9 with TRBJ2-2, with 7 bases that match TRBD2. V lost 0 bases to trimming and J lost 2 bases; unmatched junction nucleotides: 1. The germline V gene has CDR1 SGDLS and CDR2 YYNGEE. The CDR3 runs 15 residues. CDR3 protein: CASSVGGGNTGELFF. The CDR3 DNA reads as TGTGCCAGCAGCGTAGGCGGGGGAAACACCGGGGAGCTGTTTTTT. Based on the CDR3 plus reference TRBV9 and TRBJ2-2, the full variable domain is DSGVTQTPKHLITATGQRVTLRCSPRSGDLSVYWYQQSLDQGLQFLIQYYNGEERAKGNILERFSAQQFPDLHSELNLSSLELGDSALYFCASSVGGGNTGELFFGEGSRLTVL.

The gene calls are TRBV5-1 and TRBJ1-1; possible D gene TRBD1, 6 bases. The V gene's germline CDR1 is SGHRS and CDR2 YFSETQ. There are 15 residues in the CDR3. Trimming took off 4 bases at V and 5 bases at J, with 18 bases between the two ends. The CDR3 DNA reads as TGCGCCAGCAGCGCGCTACAGGGTATGGGGACTGAAGCTTTCTTT. It yields the protein CASSALQGMGTEAFF.

V and J are TRBV30 and TRBJ1-2, with D maybe TRBD1 (6 bases). The germline V gene encodes CDR1 GTSNPN and CDR2 SVGIG (reference sequence). Trimming removed 4 bases at V and 0 bases at J, with 12 bases between. CDR3 length: 14 residues. The CDR3 sequence: CAWTRDTANYGYTF. For the CDR3, the DNA is TGTGCCTGGACCCGGGACACAGCTAACTATGGCTACACCTTC.

The chain has TRBV5-4 and TRBJ1-6; 9 nucleotides agree with TRBD1. Germline V CDR1 and CDR2: SGHNT, YYREEE (reference sequence). V lost 4 bases to trimming and J lost 10 bases; unmatched junction nucleotides: 9. The CDR3 runs 15 residues. CDR3: CASSPDGTGRSPLHF. As DNA, the CDR3 is TGTGCCAGCAGCCCTGACGGGACAGGGCGGTCACCCCTCCACTTT.

This chain joins TRBV10-2 and TRBJ1-5; possible D gene TRBD1, 6 bases. CDR3 length: 14 residues. The V end was cut by 5 bases, the J end by 3 bases, with 11 bases between. The germline gives CDR1 WSHSY, CDR2 SAAADI. In DNA, the CDR3 is TGCGCCAGCAGTAAAGGGGGAGACAATCAGCCCCAGCATTTT. It yields the protein CASSKGGDNQPQHF.

This clone was recorded only once. The rearrangement links TRBV28 to TRBJ1-5; 7 bases align to TRBD1. V gave up 8 bases and J gave up 3 bases; unmatched junction bases: 16. The CDR3 spans 17 residues. Germline loops: CDR1 MDHEN, CDR2 SYDVKM. CDR3 sequence: CASSGRRDSNFNQPQHF. For the CDR3, the DNA is TGTGCCAGCTCCGGGCGTAGGGACAGCAACTTCAATCAGCCCCAGCATTTT.

CDR3 nucleotide sequence: TGTGCCAGCAGTCATCATGTGGGGGGATTCTTT. Translating it yields CASSHHVGGFF. J is TRBJ1-1 and V is TRBV12-3 or TRBV12-4, with a weak D call TRBD1 (5 bases). V dropped 5 bases and J dropped 14 bases, with 15 bases sitting between them. CDR3 length: 11 amino acids.

The chain employs TRBV6-5 and TRBJ2-5, with TRBD2 identical over 10 bases. The CDR3 has 13 residues. CDR1 and CDR2 from the germline V gene are MNHEY and SVGAGI. The CDR3 DNA reads as TGTGTTTCCAGCGGGGGGGCATGGGAGACCCAGTACTTC. Translating gives CVSSGGAWETQYF.

The chain couples TRBV18 to TRBJ1-1, with 7 positions matching TRBD1. V lost 6 bases, J lost 6 bases, and 7 bases stayed unmatched. Germline CDR1 reads KGHSH; CDR2 reads LQKENI. The CDR3 runs 13 residues. CDR3 sequence: CASSLQGWPEAFF. The CDR3 DNA sequence: TGTGCCAGCTCCCTACAGGGGTGGCCTGAAGCTTTCTTT.